The entry below describes one T cell receptor beta chain. CDR3 length equals 16 residues. Trimming cost V 1 base and J 8 bases; bases outside gene matches: 8. Germline V gives CDR1 LNHNV, CDR2 YYDKDF (reference sequence). The sample originates from a study of blood T cell repertoires in COVID-19. About the research overall: Specimens from acute and convalescent COVID-19 originated in the United States, Italy and Spain.

Generated by immunoSEQ multiplex PCR, the TCRdb table keeps only in-frame clones and is missing some. The table shows 140,000 to 150,000 clones, with 80% to 90% occurring only once. This TCR came from a woman in her forties or fifties with acute or convalescent COVID-19. The chain recombines TRBV15 with TRBJ2-1; TRBD2 matches at 10 bases. Source material: peripheral blood. CDR3 nucleotides: TGTGCCACCAGCAGAGCCGGTCTAGCGGGAGTTGATGAGCAGTTCTTC. The encoded protein is CATSRAGLAGVDEQFF.